The clone carrying this T cell receptor (beta chain) was counted only a few times. Antigen: not known. The CDR3 contains 13 residues. With V trimmed by 4 bases and J by 2 bases, 5 bases remained unmatched. Germline lookup yields CDR1 DFQATT and CDR2 SNEGSKA (reference sequence). The sample comes from a study of T-cell reconstitution after alpha-beta-depleted transplantation in children. Overall study findings and caveats: Alpha-beta T cells present about two months after transplant were reported to originate from several hundred expanded graft clones. Most T-cell counts and diversity one year after the transplant came from T cells that were newly produced. Recipient T cells and thymic progenitors that survived were the source of the high TCRbeta diversity seen at day 60 in some patients.

Preparation of the TCRbeta library involved a method that used unique molecular identifiers. TCRdb recomputed calls from the PCR reads with MiXCR, one row per CDR3 protein. This table has 130,000 to 150,000 distinct CDR3 sequences, around 9% appearing once. The receptor was derived from a female patient aged 2-9 years who had a stem cell transplant for congenital amegakaryocytic thrombocytopenia, so the T cells may come from the graft donor. Sample: PBMCs, mostly from graft donor cells, taken 180 days after TCRalphabeta/CD19-depleted stem cell transplant. This rearrangement joins TRBV20-1 to TRBJ2-7, with TRBD2 matching over 7 bases. The CDR3 protein is CSATGRVPYEQYF. In DNA form, the CDR3 reads TGCAGTGCTACTGGGAGGGTACCCTACGAGCAGTACTTC.